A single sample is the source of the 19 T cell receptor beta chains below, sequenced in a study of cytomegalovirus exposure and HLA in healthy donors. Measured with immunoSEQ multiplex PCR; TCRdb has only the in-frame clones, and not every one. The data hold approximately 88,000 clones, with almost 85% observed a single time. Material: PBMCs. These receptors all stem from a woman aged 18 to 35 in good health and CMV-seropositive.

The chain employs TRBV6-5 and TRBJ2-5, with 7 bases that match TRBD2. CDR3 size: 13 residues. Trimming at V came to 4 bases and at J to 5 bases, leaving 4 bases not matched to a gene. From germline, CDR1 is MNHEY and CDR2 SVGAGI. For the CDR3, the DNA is TGTGCCAGCAGTTCAACCGGGAGGGAGACCCAGTACTTC. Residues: CASSSTGRETQYF.

Written as DNA, the CDR3 is TGTGCCAGCAGACCGGACAGTTCGAGCACTGAAGCTTTCTTT. Encoded protein: CASRPDSSSTEAFF. V is TRBV7-3 and J is TRBJ1-1; a weak D match, TRBD1 (6 bases). The CDR3 has 14 residues. Germline assignment: CDR1 SGHTA and CDR2 FQGTGA. Trimming took 6 bases from V and 4 from J, leaving 15 bases between them.

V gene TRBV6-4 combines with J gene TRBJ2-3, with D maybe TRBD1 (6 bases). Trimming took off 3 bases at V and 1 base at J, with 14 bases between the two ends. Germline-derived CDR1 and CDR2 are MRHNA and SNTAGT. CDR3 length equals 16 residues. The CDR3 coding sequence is TGTGCCAGCAGTGATTCGGTTGGGGGCGGCACAGATACGCAGTATTTT. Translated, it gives CASSDSVGGGTDTQYF.

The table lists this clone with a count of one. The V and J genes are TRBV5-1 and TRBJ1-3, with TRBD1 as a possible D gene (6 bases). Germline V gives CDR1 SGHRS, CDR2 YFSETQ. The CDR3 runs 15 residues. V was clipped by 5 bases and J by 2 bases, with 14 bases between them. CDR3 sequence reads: CASRGPGTTGNTIYF. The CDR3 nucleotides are TGCGCCAGCAGGGGGCCCGGGACAACTGGAAACACCATATATTTT.

The CDR3 loop reads CASSLGPIGGSGNTIYF. The CDR3 DNA reads as TGCGCCAGCAGCTTGGGGCCCATCGGGGGCTCTGGAAACACCATATATTTT. The chain joins TRBV5-1 to TRBJ1-3, with a tentative D call TRBD1 (5 bases). The V and J ends lost 0 bases and 0 bases respectively, with 13 bases between them. Germline V gives CDR1 SGHRS, CDR2 YFSETQ. The CDR3 consists of 17 residues.

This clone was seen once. The CDR3 reads CASSEGPGTATNSPLHF. CDR3 sequence (DNA): TGTGCCAGCAGTGAGGGACCCGGGACAGCTACCAATTCACCCCTCCACTTT. The chain recombines TRBV6-1 with TRBJ1-6, with 7 bases matching TRBD1. With V trimmed by 3 bases and J by 7 bases, 12 bases remained unmatched. Germline assignment: CDR1 MNHNS and CDR2 SASEGT. CDR3 size: 17 residues.

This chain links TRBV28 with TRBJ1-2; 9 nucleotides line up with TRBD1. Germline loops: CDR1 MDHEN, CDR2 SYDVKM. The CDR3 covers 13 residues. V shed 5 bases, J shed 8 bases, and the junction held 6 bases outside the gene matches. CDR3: CASSPGQGFGYTF. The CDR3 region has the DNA TGTGCCAGCAGTCCTGGACAGGGGTTCGGCTACACCTTC.

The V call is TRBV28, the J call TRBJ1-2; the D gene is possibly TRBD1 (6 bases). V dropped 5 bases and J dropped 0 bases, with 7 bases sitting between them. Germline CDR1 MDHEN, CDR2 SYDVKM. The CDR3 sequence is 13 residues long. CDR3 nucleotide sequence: TGTGCCAGCAGTACAGGGTCTAACTATGGCTACACCTTC. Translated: CASSTGSNYGYTF.

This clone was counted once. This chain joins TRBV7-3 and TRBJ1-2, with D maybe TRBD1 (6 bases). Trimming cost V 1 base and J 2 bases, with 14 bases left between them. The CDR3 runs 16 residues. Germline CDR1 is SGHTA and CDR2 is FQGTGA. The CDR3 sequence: CASSLRGTPGNYGYTF. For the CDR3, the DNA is TGTGCCAGCAGCTTAAGGGGGACACCCGGAAACTATGGCTACACCTTC.

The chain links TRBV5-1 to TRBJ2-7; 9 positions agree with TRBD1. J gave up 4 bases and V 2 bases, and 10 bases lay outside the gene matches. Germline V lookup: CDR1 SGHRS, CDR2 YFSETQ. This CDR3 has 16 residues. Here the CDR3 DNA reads TGCGCCAGCAGCTTTCGACAGGGGGAACTCGTGTACGAGCAGTACTTC. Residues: CASSFRQGELVYEQYF.

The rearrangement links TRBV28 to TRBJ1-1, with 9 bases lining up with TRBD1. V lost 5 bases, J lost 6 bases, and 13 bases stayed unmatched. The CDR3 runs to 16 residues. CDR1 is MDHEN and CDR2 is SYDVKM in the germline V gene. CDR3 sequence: CASSHGGTGFYSEAFF. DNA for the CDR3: TGTGCCAGCAGTCATGGCGGGACAGGGTTTTATTCTGAAGCTTTCTTT.

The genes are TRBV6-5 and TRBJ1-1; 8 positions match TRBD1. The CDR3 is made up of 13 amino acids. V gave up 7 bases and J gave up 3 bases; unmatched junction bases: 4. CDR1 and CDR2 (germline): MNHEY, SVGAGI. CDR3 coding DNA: TGTGCCAGCAAGGCAGGGGGCTACACTGAAGCTTTCTTT. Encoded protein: CASKAGGYTEAFF.

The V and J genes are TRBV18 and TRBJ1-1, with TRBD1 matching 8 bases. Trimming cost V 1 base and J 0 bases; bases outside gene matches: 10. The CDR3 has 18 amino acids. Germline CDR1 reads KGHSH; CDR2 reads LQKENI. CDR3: CASSPLYGQGLMNTEAFF. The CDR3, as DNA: TGTGCCAGCTCACCACTCTACGGACAGGGCCTAATGAACACTGAAGCTTTCTTT.

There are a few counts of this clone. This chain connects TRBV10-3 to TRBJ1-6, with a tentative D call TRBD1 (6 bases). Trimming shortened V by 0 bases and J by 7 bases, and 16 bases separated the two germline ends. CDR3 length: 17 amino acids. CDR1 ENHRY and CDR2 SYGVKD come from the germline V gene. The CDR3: CAISESNWDTDNSPLHF. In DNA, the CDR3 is TGTGCCATCAGTGAGTCGAATTGGGACACAGACAATTCACCCCTCCACTTT.

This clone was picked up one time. In nucleotides, the CDR3 is TGTGCCTGGAGCATACAGGGGAAGGAGCCCCAGCATTTT. This encodes CAWSIQGKEPQHF. This rearrangement joins TRBV30 to TRBJ1-5; 7 positions agree with TRBD1. The CDR3 consists of 13 residues. Germline lookup yields CDR1 GTSNPN and CDR2 SVGIG (reference sequence). J was trimmed by 8 bases and V by 3 bases; bases with no gene match: 7.

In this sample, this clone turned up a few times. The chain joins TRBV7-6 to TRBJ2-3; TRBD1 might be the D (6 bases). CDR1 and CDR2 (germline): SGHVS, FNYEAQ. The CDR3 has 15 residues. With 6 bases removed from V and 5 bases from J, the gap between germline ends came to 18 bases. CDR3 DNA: TGTGCCAGCAGTAAGACCCAGGGGTTGGGAGATACGCAGTATTTT. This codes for CASSKTQGLGDTQYF.

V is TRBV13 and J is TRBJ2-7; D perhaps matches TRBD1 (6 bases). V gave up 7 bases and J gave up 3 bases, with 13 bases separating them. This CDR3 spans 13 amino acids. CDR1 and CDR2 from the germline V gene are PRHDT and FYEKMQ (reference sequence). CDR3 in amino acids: CASTARGDYEQYF. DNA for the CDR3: TGTGCCAGCACCGCCAGGGGCGACTACGAGCAGTACTTC. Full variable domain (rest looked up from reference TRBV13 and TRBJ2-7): AAGVIQSPRHLIKEKRETATLKCYPIPRHDTVYWYQQGPGQDPQFLISFYEKMQSDKGSIPDRFSAQQFSDYHSELNMSSLELGDSALYFCASTARGDYEQYFGPGTRLTVT.

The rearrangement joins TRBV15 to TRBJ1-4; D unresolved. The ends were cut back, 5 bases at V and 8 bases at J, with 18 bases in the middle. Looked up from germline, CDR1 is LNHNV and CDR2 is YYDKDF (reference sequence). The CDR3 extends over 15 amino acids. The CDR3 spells CATSEKGEGSEKLFF. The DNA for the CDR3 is TGTGCCACCAGCGAAAAGGGAGAAGGCAGCGAAAAACTGTTTTTT.

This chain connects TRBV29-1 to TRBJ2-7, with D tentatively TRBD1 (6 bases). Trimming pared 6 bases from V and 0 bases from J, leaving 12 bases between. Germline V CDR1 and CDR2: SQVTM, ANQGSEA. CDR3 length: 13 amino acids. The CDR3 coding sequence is TGCAGCGTCACAGGGCTGAGCTCCTACGAGCAGTACTTC. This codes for CSVTGLSSYEQYF.